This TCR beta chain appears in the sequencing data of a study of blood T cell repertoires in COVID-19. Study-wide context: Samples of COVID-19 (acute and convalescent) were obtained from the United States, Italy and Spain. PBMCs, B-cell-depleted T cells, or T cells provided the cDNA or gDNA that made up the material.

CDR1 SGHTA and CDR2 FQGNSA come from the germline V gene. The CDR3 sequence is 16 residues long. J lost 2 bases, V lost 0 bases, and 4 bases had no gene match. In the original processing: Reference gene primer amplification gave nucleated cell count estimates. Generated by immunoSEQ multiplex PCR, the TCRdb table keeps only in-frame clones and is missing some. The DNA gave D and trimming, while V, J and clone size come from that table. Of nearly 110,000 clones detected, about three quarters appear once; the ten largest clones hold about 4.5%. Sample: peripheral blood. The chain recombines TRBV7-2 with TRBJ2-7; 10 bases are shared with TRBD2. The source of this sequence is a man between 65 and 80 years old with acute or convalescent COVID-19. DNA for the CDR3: TGTGCCAGCAGCTTAGCACCAGCGGGGGGGCCCTACGAGCAGTACTTC. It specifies CASSLAPAGGPYEQYF.